This T cell receptor (beta chain) was documented in a study of post-analysis software for immune sequencing data. Study background: Multiple sclerosis in the patients followed relapsing-remitting, secondary progressive and progressive-relapsing courses. Study results and caveats: Several TRBV segments (TRBV5-6, TRBV5-1 and TRBV20-1 among them) occurred more frequently in patients than in controls. The F measure placed samples prepared in the same batch into strongly shared clusters.

Note on this clonotype: Its antigen remains unknown.

CDR1 and CDR2 (germline): DFQATT, SNEGSKA (reference sequence). The CDR3 has 14 amino acids. The V and J ends lost 6 bases and 7 bases respectively, with 19 bases between them. Prepared TCR beta cDNA libraries contained unique molecular identifiers. The source material, roughly 0.85 to 10 million T cells, gave rise to about 490,000 cDNA molecules. TCRdb ran MiXCR on the PCR reads and lists one entry per CDR3 protein. The sample consists of about 770,000 distinct CDR3 sequences, about half of them appearing once. This TCR came from a girl aged 5-17 years with multiple sclerosis. This chain links TRBV20-1 with TRBJ2-1; a possible D gene is TRBD1 (5 bases). Sequenced sample: blood. Written as DNA, the CDR3 is TGCAGTGCGAGTCCGGATTACAGGAAAAATGAGCAGTTCTTC. Its translation is CSASPDYRKNEQFF.